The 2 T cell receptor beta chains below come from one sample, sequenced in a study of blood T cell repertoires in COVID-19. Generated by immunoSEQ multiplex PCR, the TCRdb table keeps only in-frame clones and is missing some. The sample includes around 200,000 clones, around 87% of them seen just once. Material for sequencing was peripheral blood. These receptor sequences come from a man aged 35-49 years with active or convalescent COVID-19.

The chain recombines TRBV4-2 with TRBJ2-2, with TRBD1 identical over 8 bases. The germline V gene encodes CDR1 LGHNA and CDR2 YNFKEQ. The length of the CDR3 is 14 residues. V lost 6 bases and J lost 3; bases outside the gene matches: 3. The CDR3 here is CASRTGADTGELFF. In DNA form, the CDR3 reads TGTGCCAGCAGGACAGGGGCGGACACCGGGGAGCTGTTTTTT.

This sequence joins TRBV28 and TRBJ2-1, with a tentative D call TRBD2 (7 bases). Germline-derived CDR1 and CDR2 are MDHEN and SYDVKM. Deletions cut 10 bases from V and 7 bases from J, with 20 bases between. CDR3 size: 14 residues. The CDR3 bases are TGTGCCATCGCCCCGTGGGGGGGCCTGAATGAGCAGTTCTTC. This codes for CAIAPWGGLNEQFF.